The rows below give T cell receptor beta chains drawn from one sample of a study of blood T cells in healthy people across ages. TCRdb reprocessed the 5' RACE reads via MiXCR and lists one record per CDR3 protein. The sample records more than 700,000 distinct CDR3 sequences, about half being singletons. Sequenced material: blood. The receptors come from an older man in good health. Each CDR3 is given with its conserved first and last residue. The order of the fields is clone size, J gene, D gene, V gene, CDR3 DNA, CDR3 protein. The D gene is left open where the match is weak. Some rows have no size entry. The others give once, few or many, or a class for an expanded clone.

>NA|TRBJ2-4|NA|TRBV5-1
TGCGCCAGCAGCTTGGCCCAGCGTACAAACATTCAGTACTTC
CASSLAQRTNIQYF
>NA|TRBJ2-5|NA|TRBV11-2
TGTGCCAGCACTCGAGGGGCACAGGCAGAGACCCAGTACTTC
CASTRGAQAETQYF
>NA|TRBJ2-7|TRBD1|TRBV7-9
TGTGCCAGCTCCATGAGGGGACAGGGGGCCGACGAGCAGTACTTC
CASSMRGQGADEQYF
>NA|TRBJ2-1|NA|TRBV20-1
TGCAGTGCTAGTGTGGACTACAATGAGCAGTTCTTC
CSASVDYNEQFF
>NA|TRBJ1-4|TRBD1|TRBV15
TGTGCCACCAGCAGAGATCGCCGGGACAGCGATGAAAAACTGTTTTTT
CATSRDRRDSDEKLFF
>once|TRBJ2-5|NA|TRBV6-2/TRBV6-3
TGTGCCAGCAGTTACACGAGACGGACCCAAGAGACCCAGTACTTC
CASSYTRRTQETQYF
>NA|TRBJ2-7|TRBD1|TRBV6-2/TRBV6-3
TGTGCCACCACAGGGGTTTACGAGCAGTACTTC
CATTGVYEQYF
>many|TRBJ2-7|TRBD2|TRBV11-2
TGTGCCAGCAGCCTGGGACTAGCGGGAGATTACGAGCAGTACTTC
CASSLGLAGDYEQYF
>few|TRBJ2-1|TRBD2|TRBV20-1
TGCAGTGCTAGAGTGGCAGCGGGAGGGCCGGGGAATGAGCAGTTCTTC
CSARVAAGGPGNEQFF
>NA|TRBJ2-5|TRBD2|TRBV27
TGTGCCAGCAGGAGTGTTAGGGGACTAGCGGGAGTAGGGTCAGAGACCCAGTACTTC
CASRSVRGLAGVGSETQYF
>few|TRBJ2-7|TRBD1|TRBV20-1
TGCAGCGCCGGACAGGGCGGCGAGCAGTACTTC
CSAGQGGEQYF
>few|TRBJ2-7|TRBD1|TRBV20-1
TGCAGTGCTAGCGGGACAGGTGGTTATACCCCTCAGTACTTC
CSASGTGGYTPQYF
>few|TRBJ2-3|TRBD2|TRBV7-9
TGTGCCAGCAGCTTACAACTTCCTGCGGGGGTAAGCCCGGATACGCAGTATTTT
CASSLQLPAGVSPDTQYF
>few|TRBJ1-4|TRBD1|TRBV28
TGTGCCAGCAGTCAGGGGGGGAATGAAAAACTGTTTTTT
CASSQGGNEKLFF
>few|TRBJ1-4|NA|TRBV2
TGTGCCAGCAGTGAAGCGCGAGGGGCAGGGGAAAAACTGTTTTTT
CASSEARGAGEKLFF
>many|TRBJ2-1|TRBD2|TRBV5-1
TGCGCCAGCAGCTTGGGGCCTAGCGGAACCTACAATGAGCAGTTCTTC
CASSLGPSGTYNEQFF
>NA|TRBJ2-5|TRBD2|TRBV14
TGTGCCAGCAGCCCAGCGGGGACGCTTCAAGGAGAGACCCAGTACTTC
CASSPAGTLQGETQYF
>few|TRBJ1-2|TRBD1|TRBV6-5
TGTGCCAGCAGCCGTACTACAGGGGTCAGCTATGGCTACACCTTC
CASSRTTGVSYGYTF
>NA|TRBJ2-7|TRBD2|TRBV5-1
TGCGCCAGCAAGCCAGCGGGAGGGCCGGTGCACGAGCAGTACTTC
CASKPAGGPVHEQYF
>many|TRBJ2-7|TRBD1|TRBV7-3
TGTGCCAGCAGCTTATCGGGACAGGTCGAGCAGTACTTC
CASSLSGQVEQYF
>NA|TRBJ2-3|TRBD1|TRBV30
TGTGCCTGGGGACAGGGGGCGCTGAGAGCAGATACGCAGTATTTT
CAWGQGALRADTQYF
>NA|TRBJ2-5|TRBD2|TRBV25-1
TGTGCCAGCAGACCCTTCAGGACTAGCGGGAAGACCCAGTACTTC
CASRPFRTSGKTQYF
>NA|TRBJ2-5|NA|TRBV20-1
TGCAGTGCTAGAGTAGGCGGCAGAGGGGGGGGTAACGTCCACAATGAGCAGTACTTC
CSARVGGRGGGNVHNEQYF
>many|TRBJ2-7|NA|TRBV28
TGTGCCAGCAGTGTAAACAGTCCCTACGAGCAGTACTTC
CASSVNSPYEQYF
>few|TRBJ1-5|NA|TRBV12-3/TRBV12-4
TGTGCCAGCAGTTTAGCGTTAGGGGGACCCCAGCATTTT
CASSLALGGPQHF
>few|TRBJ2-1|TRBD2|TRBV7-3
TGTGCCAGCAGCTCAATTAGCGGGAGCTCCTACAATGAGCAGTTCTTC
CASSSISGSSYNEQFF
>NA|TRBJ1-4|NA|TRBV5-1
TGCGCCAGCAGCCAAGGGAGCGCCAATGAAAAACTGTTTTTT
CASSQGSANEKLFF
>NA|TRBJ1-2|NA|TRBV4-1
TGCGCCAGCAGCCAAGAATCAGGCAGGAACTATGGCTACACCTTC
CASSQESGRNYGYTF
>NA|TRBJ2-3|TRBD2|TRBV7-2
TGTGCCAGCAGCTTATCTGACGGGAGGGCCACAGATACGCAGTATTTT
CASSLSDGRATDTQYF
>few|TRBJ1-2|NA|TRBV7-2
TGTGCCAGCAGCTTATCAACCGGGACGGAGAACTATGGCTACACCTTC
CASSLSTGTENYGYTF
>once|TRBJ1-6|TRBD1|TRBV5-1
TGCGCCAGCAGCGCAAGGGACAGAAGAGTTTATAATTCACCCCCCCACTTT
CASSARDRRVYNSPPHF
>NA|TRBJ2-4|NA|TRBV7-2
TGTGCCAGCAGCGTCGCTGGGGAAAACATTCAGTACTTC
CASSVAGENIQYF
>once|TRBJ1-1|TRBD1|TRBV6-6
TGTGCCGGACAGGGGTTGGGAGAAGCTTTCTTT
CAGQGLGEAFF
>NA|TRBJ2-5|NA|TRBV6-2/TRBV6-3
TGTGCCAGCAGTTACTTTAGCGGCCAAGAGACCCAGTACTTC
CASSYFSGQETQYF
>NA|TRBJ2-1|TRBD2|TRBV2
TGTGCCAGCAGGACTAGCGGGAGGCCTACCTACAATGAGCGGTTCTTC
CASRTSGRPTYNERFF